Following are 2 T cell receptor beta chains from one sample sequenced in a study of OX40 agonist ivuxolimab in advanced cancers. TCRdb keeps only in-frame clones here, not all; method: immunoSEQ multiplex PCR. The sample includes just under 80,000 clones, around four fifths of them seen just once. This specimen was CD4+ or CD8+ T cells sorted from blood, taken in a trial of the OX40 agonist ivuxolimab. These receptors came from an adult with an advanced solid tumor such as melanoma, head and neck, liver or kidney cancer.

The chain uses TRBV19 and TRBJ2-2; D might be TRBD1 or TRBD2, each matching 5 bases. V gave up 9 bases and J gave up 1 base, with 12 bases separating them. The CDR3 runs to 14 residues. The germline V gene encodes CDR1 LNHDA and CDR2 SQIVND (reference sequence). CDR3: CASAGTVNTGELFF. CDR3 sequence (DNA): TGTGCCAGCGCCGGGACGGTGAACACCGGGGAGCTGTTTTTT.

This clone appeared a single time. CDR3: CASSSGQGYNQPQHF. DNA for the CDR3: TGTGCCAGTAGTTCGGGACAGGGGTACAATCAGCCCCAGCATTTT. The rearrangement joins TRBV19 to TRBJ1-5; TRBD1 matches at 10 bases. The J segment lost 3 bases and the V segment lost 5 bases, leaving 4 bases of the junction unmatched. The length of the CDR3 is 15 residues. CDR1 and CDR2 from the germline V gene are LNHDA and SQIVND (reference sequence).